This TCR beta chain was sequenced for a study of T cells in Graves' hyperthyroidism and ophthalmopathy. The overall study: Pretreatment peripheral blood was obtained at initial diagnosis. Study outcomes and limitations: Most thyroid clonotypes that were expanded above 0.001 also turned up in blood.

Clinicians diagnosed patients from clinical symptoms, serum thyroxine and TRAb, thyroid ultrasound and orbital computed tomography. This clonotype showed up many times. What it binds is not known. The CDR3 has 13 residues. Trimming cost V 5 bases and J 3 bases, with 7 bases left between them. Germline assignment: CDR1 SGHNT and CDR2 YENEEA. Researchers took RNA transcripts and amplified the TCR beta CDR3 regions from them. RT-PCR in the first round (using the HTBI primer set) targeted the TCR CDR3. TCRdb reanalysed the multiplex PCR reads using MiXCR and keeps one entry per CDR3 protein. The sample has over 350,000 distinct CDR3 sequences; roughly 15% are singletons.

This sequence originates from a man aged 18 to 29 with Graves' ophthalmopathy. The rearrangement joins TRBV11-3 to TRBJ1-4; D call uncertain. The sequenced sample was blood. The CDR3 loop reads CASSPGPNEKLFF. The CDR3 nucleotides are TGTGCCAGCAGCCCAGGTCCTAATGAAAAACTGTTTTTT.